The sequence of this T cell receptor beta chain was determined in a study of cytomegalovirus exposure and HLA in healthy donors. Study results and limitations: Many donors shared some public TCRs, even though most TCR sequences were rare.

The V end was cut by 5 bases, the J end by 2 bases, with 7 bases between. Germline V gene sequence: CDR1 GTSNPN, CDR2 SVGIG (reference sequence). The CDR3 spans 12 residues. Of note for this clone: What it recognizes is unknown.

In the PCR, 60 Vbeta and 13 Jbeta primers were used. This table comes from immunoSEQ multiplex PCR, and its TCRdb copy is limited to in-frame clones, with some not included. In the table there are approximately 240,000 clones, almost 85% of which are singletons. The chain joins TRBV30 to TRBJ1-3, with D unclear. Sequenced material: PBMCs. The sequence derives from a woman aged 40 to 55 in good health and CMV-seronegative. DNA for the CDR3: TGTGCCTGGTATCGTGCTGGAAACACCATATATTTT. Translating it yields CAWYRAGNTIYF.